This T cell receptor (beta chain) originates from a study of T cells in tumors after PD-1 blockade. Study summary: A subset received ongoing vismodegib 150 mg daily alongside anti-PD-1 therapy. Blood samples averaged around 110,000 templates (range about 22,000-280,000) and 36,536 unique clonotypes.

In the case of this clone: Its specificity is unknown.

Study findings and constraints: Blood contained about 40% of the tumor's TCR clonotypes.

CDR1 and CDR2 from the germline V gene are KGHSH and LQKENI. This CDR3 contains 14 residues. The method was immunoSEQ multiplex PCR; TCRdb's version includes in-frame clones alone and lacks a portion of them. Of some 24,000 clones listed, roughly 80% are singletons. The specimen comprised PBMCs, sampled after anti-PD-1 treatment. This TCR was sampled from a human donor with basal cell carcinoma. The chain links TRBV18 to TRBJ1-1; D is unclear. The CDR3 DNA reads as TGTGCTAGCAGCGTGTACCAAGAGGACACTGAAGCTTTCTTT. Translated: CASSVYQEDTEAFF.